This T cell receptor (beta chain) appears in the sequencing data of a study of T-cell memory formation after mild COVID-19. Study details: TCR clusters mostly belonged to single donors. The study, taken as a whole, reports: Clones which contracted sat mainly in CM and EM if CD4+, and in EMRA if CD8+. Day 15 to 85 contractors were CD4/CD8 balanced; later expanders leaned CD4+.

This clonotype has only a few counts. As yet, its antigen is unknown. TCRdb called the 5' RACE reads again in MiXCR, with one record for every CDR3 protein. Of some 300,000 distinct CDR3 sequences listed, more than 20% are singletons. The CDR3 sequence is 14 residues long. Germline V gives CDR1 SGHAT, CDR2 FQNNGV. The V segment lost 7 bases and the J segment 3 bases; nucleotides outside the gene matches: 7. The rearrangement uses TRBV11-2 and TRBJ2-3, with 7 bases that match TRBD2. The clonotype originates from a man between 18 and 35 years old who had mild COVID-19 (a few samples of this study predate the infection). Cell type and time point are not known. The source material was PBMCs or a T cell subset sorted from them (not recorded which). CDR3 sequence: CASMDGGWTDTQYF. Written as DNA, the CDR3 is TGTGCCAGCATGGACGGGGGGTGGACAGATACGCAGTATTTT.